The 7 T cell receptor beta chains listed next were all sequenced from one sample in a study of Ad26.COV2.S vaccination and SARS-CoV-2 variants. As for treatment: around 19 received Ad26.COV2.S at low or high dose, single or two shots; 5 received placebo; per-sample allocation not given. The samples were gathered on day 63 after the first injection of vaccine or placebo. Some clones are missing from TCRdb's copy, which holds only in-frame ones; the method was immunoSEQ multiplex PCR. The sample lists 290,000 or so clones, around 87% seen once, with less than 3.5% in the top ten. The sequenced sample was peripheral blood, obtained in a trial of Ad26.COV2.S vaccine versus placebo. These receptors were obtained from a person aged 18 to 65 who received the Ad26.COV2.S COVID-19 vaccine or a placebo.

V gene TRBV5-6 combines with J gene TRBJ1-4; no firm D call. The CDR3 runs 15 residues. Between the trimmed V and J ends, which lost 1 base and 2 bases, there was a span of 9 bases. CDR1 SGHDT and CDR2 YYEEEE come from the germline V gene. CDR3 in DNA: TGTGCCAGCAGCTTGACGATGGGGACTAATGAAAAACTGTTTTTT. This translates into CASSLTMGTNEKLFF. The variable domain in full, completed from reference TRBV5-6 and TRBJ1-4, reads DAGVTQSPTHLIKTRGQQVTLRCSPKSGHDTVSWYQQALGQGPQFIFQYYEEEERQRGNFPDRFSGHQFPNYSSELNVNALLLGDSALYLCASSLTMGTNEKLFFGSGTQLSVL.

This clone came up once. J is TRBJ1-2 and V is TRBV19, with TRBD1 as a possible D gene (5 bases). The V gene lost 6 bases and the J gene lost 1 base, with 15 bases spanning the gap. Germline CDR1 and CDR2: LNHDA and SQIVND (reference sequence). The CDR3 sequence is 15 residues long. The CDR3 DNA reads TGTGCCAGTAGCGCCGGGACGACCTTTAACTATGGCTACACCTTC. Its translation: CASSAGTTFNYGYTF.

This chain connects TRBV29-1 to TRBJ2-3; D not resolved. V was pared by 3 bases and J by 1 base, with 8 bases between. CDR1 and CDR2 from the germline V gene are SQVTM and ANQGSEA. This CDR3 is built from 13 residues. The CDR3 region is CSVDGQGTDTQYF. CDR3 nucleotides: TGCAGCGTTGATGGGCAGGGCACAGATACGCAGTATTTT.

This chain links TRBV7-9 with TRBJ1-1; D gene uncertain. Trimming cost V 1 base and J 7 bases, with 10 bases left between them. CDR3 length equals 13 residues. Germline V lookup: CDR1 SEHNR, CDR2 FQNEAQ (reference sequence). This CDR3 reads CASSLELAGEAFF. CDR3 sequence (DNA): TGTGCCAGCAGCTTAGAACTGGCAGGTGAAGCTTTCTTT.

The chain joins TRBV19 to TRBJ1-2, with 7 bases fitting TRBD1. The trim removed 5 bases at V and 11 bases at J, leaving 14 bases unmatched. CDR3 length: 14 amino acids. The germline V gene encodes CDR1 LNHDA and CDR2 SQIVND (reference sequence). CDR3 nucleotides: TGTGCCAGTAGTTCGCAGGGGGACACCGGGCGGTACACCTTC. Protein sequence: CASSSQGDTGRYTF.

V usage is TRBV3-1 (or the pseudogene TRBV3-2) and J usage is TRBJ1-6, with D unresolved. Deletions cut 3 bases from V and 4 bases from J, with 16 bases between. Germline loops: CDR1 LGHDT, CDR2 YNNKEL (reference sequence). The CDR3 is made up of 17 amino acids. The CDR3, as DNA: TGTGCCAGCAGCCATTCTCCCCCCGGACTGTATAATTCACCCCTCCACTTT. Translating it yields CASSHSPPGLYNSPLHF.

This chain links TRBV6-6 with TRBJ1-2; perhaps TRBD1 as D (5 bases). This CDR3 region has 15 residues. V gave up 2 bases and J gave up 3 bases, with 13 bases separating them. Germline assignment: CDR1 MNHNY and CDR2 SVGAGI (reference sequence). The CDR3 sequence: CASSYLAGRDYGYTF. The CDR3 DNA follows: TGTGCCAGCAGTTACCTGGCAGGGAGAGACTATGGCTACACCTTC.